The clone carrying this T cell receptor beta chain was counted only a few times. The sample belongs to a study of T-cell reconstitution after alpha-beta-depleted transplantation in children. This sample's TCRbeta library carried unique molecular identifier barcodes. Using its own MiXCR run on the PCR reads, TCRdb lists one record per CDR3 protein. The repertoire holds hundreds of thousands of distinct CDR3 sequences, with 10% to 15% as singletons. Between the trimmed V and J ends, which lost 4 bases and 4 bases, there was a span of 20 bases. CDR1 is SGHRS and CDR2 is YFSETQ in the germline V gene. This CDR3 has 16 residues.

Specimen: PBMCs, mostly from graft donor cells, collected 360 days after TCRalphabeta/CD19-depleted stem cell transplant. This TCR derives from a male patient aged 5 to 17 who had a stem cell transplant for acute myeloid leukemia, so the T cells may come from the graft donor. The rearrangement links TRBV5-1 to TRBJ1-1; no reliable D call. This CDR3 is CASSPAVGGGRTEAFF. The CDR3 DNA is TGCGCCAGCAGCCCGGCAGTCGGCGGAGGGCGCACTGAAGCTTTCTTT.